In its sample, the clone carrying this T cell receptor beta chain was seen many times. Antigen unknown. Breast cancer patients provided tissue from their axillary draining lymph nodes. The sample originates from a study of breast tumors, draining lymph nodes, adjacent tissues. Study outcomes and limitations: Tumor and nontumor repertoires were significantly more similar in luminal-like than in basal-like breast cancer. The lymph node origin of tumor T cells was framed as consistent with a hypothesis, not demonstrated. Tumor repertoires ranked between lymph nodes and nontumor tissue in diversity, with V and J gene preferences. The data were judged consistent with most tumor T cells coming from lymph node and expanding in tumor.

TCRdb reprocessed the multiplex PCR reads via MiXCR and lists one record per CDR3 protein. The data show 83,000 or so distinct CDR3 sequences, roughly a fifth seen once. The CDR3 runs to 15 residues. Germline assignment: CDR1 MRHNA and CDR2 SNTAGT. Trimming stripped 10 bases from V and 0 bases from J, with 15 bases between. The chain is built from TRBV6-4 and TRBJ1-4, with D maybe TRBD1 (6 bases). This receptor was identified in a female donor with breast cancer. Some clones in this sample may be carry-over from other donors' samples. The sequencing sample was made of axillary lymph node tissue. CDR3 amino acids: CATRDTIPTNEKLFF. In DNA, the CDR3 is TGTGCCACCCGGGACACGATTCCAACTAATGAAAAACTGTTTTTT.